This T cell receptor (beta chain) originates from a study of blood T cell repertoires in COVID-19. About the research overall: The study drew acute and convalescent COVID-19 samples from the United States, Italy and Spain. Sample material is recorded as cDNA or gDNA derived from T cells, B-cell-depleted T cells, or PBMCs.

Original data processing: Scientists estimated how many nucleated cells there were by amplifying reference gene primers. Using immunoSEQ multiplex PCR, the repertoire was profiled, and TCRdb retains in-frame clones only, with some absent. Clonal size and the V and J genes are those of that table, whereas D and trimming came from the DNA. The sample carries about 360,000 clones, roughly 90% recorded once. During active infection, Seattle patients enrolled and were then monitored through disease. The CDR3 has 13 residues. The germline V gene encodes CDR1 MNHEY and CDR2 SVGAGI. The V gene lost 6 bases and the J gene lost 2 bases, with 10 bases spanning the gap.

The V call is TRBV6-5, the J call TRBJ1-1; D unresolved. This clonotype originated in a woman aged 60 to 75 with COVID-19, enrolled during active disease. The source material was peripheral blood. The CDR3 nucleotides read TGTGCCAGCAGATACGACACAAACACTGAAGCTTTCTTT. Translating gives CASRYDTNTEAFF.